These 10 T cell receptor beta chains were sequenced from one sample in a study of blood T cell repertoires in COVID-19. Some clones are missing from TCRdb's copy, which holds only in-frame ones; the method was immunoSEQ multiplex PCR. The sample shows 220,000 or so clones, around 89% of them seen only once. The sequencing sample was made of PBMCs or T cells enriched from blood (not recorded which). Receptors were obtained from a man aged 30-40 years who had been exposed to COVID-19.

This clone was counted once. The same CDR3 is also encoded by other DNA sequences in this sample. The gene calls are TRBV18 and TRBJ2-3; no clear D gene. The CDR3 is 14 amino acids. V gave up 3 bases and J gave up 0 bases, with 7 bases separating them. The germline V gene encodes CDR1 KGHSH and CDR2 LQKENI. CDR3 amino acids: CASSPRTSTDTQYF. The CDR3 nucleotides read TGTGCCAGCTCACCTCGTACTAGCACAGATACGCAGTATTTT.

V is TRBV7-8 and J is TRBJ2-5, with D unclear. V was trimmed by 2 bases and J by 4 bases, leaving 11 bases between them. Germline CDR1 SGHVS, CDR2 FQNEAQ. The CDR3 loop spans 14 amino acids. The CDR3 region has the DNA TGTGCCAGCAGCTTACGGCTTGGCGGAGAGACCCAGTACTTC. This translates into CASSLRLGGETQYF. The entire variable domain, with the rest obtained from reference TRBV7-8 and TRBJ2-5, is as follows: GAGVSQSPRYKVAKRGQDVALRCDPISGHVSLFWYQQALGQGPEFLTYFQNEAQLDKSGLPSDRFFAERPEGSVSTLKIQRTQQEDSAVYLCASSLRLGGETQYFGPGTRLLVL.

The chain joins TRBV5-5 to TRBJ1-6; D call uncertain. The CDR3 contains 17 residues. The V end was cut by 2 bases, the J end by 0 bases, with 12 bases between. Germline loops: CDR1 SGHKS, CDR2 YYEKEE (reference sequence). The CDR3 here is CASSFTNRSSYNSPLHF. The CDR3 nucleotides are TGTGCCAGCAGCTTCACTAATAGGAGCTCCTATAATTCACCCCTCCACTTT.

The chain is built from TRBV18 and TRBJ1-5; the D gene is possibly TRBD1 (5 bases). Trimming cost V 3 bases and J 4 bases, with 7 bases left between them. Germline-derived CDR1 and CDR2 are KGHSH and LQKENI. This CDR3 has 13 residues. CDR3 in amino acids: CASSPDTNQPQHF. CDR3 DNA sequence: TGTGCCAGCTCACCGGACACAAATCAGCCCCAGCATTTT.

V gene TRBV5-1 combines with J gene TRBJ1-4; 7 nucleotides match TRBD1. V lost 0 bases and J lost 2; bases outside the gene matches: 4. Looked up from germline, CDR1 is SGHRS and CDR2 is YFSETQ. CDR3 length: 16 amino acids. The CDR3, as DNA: TGCGCCAGCAGCTTGGGTCCGGGACAGACTAATGAAAAACTGTTTTTT. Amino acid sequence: CASSLGPGQTNEKLFF. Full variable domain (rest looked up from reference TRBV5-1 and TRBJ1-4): KAGVTQTPRYLIKTRGQQVTLSCSPISGHRSVSWYQQTPGQGLQFLFEYFSETQRNKGNFPGRFSGRQFSNSRSEMNVSTLELGDSALYLCASSLGPGQTNEKLFFGSGTQLSVL.

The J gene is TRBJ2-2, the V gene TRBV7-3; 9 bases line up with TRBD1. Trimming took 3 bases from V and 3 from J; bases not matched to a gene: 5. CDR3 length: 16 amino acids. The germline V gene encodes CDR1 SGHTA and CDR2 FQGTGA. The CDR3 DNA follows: TGTGCCAGCAGCTTCCGGGACAGGGTTCACACCGGGGAGCTGTTTTTT. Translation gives CASSFRDRVHTGELFF.

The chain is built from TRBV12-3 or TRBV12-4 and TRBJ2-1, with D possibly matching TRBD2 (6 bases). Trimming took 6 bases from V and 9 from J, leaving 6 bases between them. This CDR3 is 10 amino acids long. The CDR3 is CASRGGEQFF. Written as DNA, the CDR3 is TGTGCCAGCAGGGGGGGTGAGCAGTTCTTC.

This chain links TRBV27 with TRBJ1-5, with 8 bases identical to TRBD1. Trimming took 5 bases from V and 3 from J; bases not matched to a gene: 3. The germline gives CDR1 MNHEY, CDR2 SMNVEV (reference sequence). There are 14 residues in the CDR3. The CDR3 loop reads CASSQGAYNQPQHF. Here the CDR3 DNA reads TGTGCCAGCAGTCAGGGGGCCTACAATCAGCCCCAGCATTTT.

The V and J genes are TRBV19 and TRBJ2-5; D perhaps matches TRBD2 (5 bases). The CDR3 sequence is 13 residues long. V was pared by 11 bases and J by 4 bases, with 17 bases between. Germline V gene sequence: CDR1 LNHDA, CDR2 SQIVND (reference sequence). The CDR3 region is CAPPLRGGETQYF. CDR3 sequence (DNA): TGTGCCCCCCCCCTCCGGGGTGGAGAGACCCAGTACTTC.

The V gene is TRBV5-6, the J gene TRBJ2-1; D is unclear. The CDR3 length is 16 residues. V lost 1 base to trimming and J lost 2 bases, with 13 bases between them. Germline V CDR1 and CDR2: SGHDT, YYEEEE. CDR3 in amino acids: CASSLRSELTYNEQFF. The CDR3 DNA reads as TGTGCCAGCAGCTTGCGATCGGAGTTAACCTACAATGAGCAGTTCTTC.